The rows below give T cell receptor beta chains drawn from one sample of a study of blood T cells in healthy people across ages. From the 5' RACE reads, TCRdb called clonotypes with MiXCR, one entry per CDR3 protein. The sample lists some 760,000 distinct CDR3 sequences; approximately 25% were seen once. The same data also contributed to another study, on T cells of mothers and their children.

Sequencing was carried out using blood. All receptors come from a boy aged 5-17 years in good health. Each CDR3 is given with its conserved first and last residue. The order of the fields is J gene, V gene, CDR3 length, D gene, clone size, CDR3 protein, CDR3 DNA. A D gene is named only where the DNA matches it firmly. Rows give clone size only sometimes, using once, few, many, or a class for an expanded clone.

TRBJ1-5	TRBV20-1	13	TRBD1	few	CSARTGWDQPQHF	TGCAGTGCAAGGACAGGGTGGGATCAGCCCCAGCATTTT
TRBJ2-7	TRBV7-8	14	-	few	CASSLVGGPYEQYF	TGTGCCAGCAGCTTAGTTGGCGGACCCTACGAGCAGTACTTC
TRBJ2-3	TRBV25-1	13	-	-	CASSVPASDTQYF	TGTGCCAGCAGTGTCCCTGCGTCAGATACGCAGTATTTT
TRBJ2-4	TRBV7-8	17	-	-	CASSPLGVERAKNIQYF	TGTGCCAGCAGCCCCTTAGGGGTGGAGAGAGCCAAAAACATTCAGTACTTC
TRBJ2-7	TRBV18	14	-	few	CASSPQRDEEEQYF	TGTGCCAGCTCACCCCAGAGGGACGAAGAAGAGCAGTACTTC
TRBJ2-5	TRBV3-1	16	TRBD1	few	CASSQAGPGGQETQYF	TGTGCCAGCAGCCAAGCTGGACCAGGGGGCCAAGAGACCCAGTACTTC
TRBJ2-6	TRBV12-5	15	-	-	CASGLVGYGANVLTF	TGTGCTAGTGGTTTGGTGGGTTACGGGGCCAACGTCCTGACTTTC
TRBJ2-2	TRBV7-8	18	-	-	CASSLEERGGWDTGELFF	TGTGCCAGCAGCTTAGAGGAGAGGGGGGGCTGGGACACCGGGGAGCTGTTTTTT
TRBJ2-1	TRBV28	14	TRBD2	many	CASTFAGEINEQFF	TGTGCCAGCACCTTCGCGGGAGAGATCAATGAGCAGTTCTTC
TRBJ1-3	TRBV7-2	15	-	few	CASSLGAGSGNTIYF	TGTGCCAGCAGCTTAGGGGCAGGCTCTGGAAACACCATATATTTT
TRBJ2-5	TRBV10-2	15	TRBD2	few	CASSEIVAGVGEQYF	TGCGCCAGCAGTGAAATCGTAGCGGGAGTGGGTGAGCAGTACTTC
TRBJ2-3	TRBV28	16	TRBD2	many	CASSPPGLAGTDTQYF	TGTGCCAGCAGTCCCCCGGGACTAGCGGGAACAGATACGCAGTATTTT
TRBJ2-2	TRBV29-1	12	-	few	CSVFSNTGELFF	TGCAGCGTGTTCAGCAATACCGGGGAGCTGTTTTTT
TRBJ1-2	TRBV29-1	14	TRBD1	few	CSVDPSGGDYGYTF	TGCAGCGTTGATCCTTCAGGGGGGGACTATGGCTACACCTTC
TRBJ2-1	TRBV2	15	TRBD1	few	CASSPDRGYYNEQFF	TGTGCCAGCAGTCCTGACAGGGGCTATTACAATGAGCAGTTCTTC
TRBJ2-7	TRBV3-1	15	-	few	CASSQLHTQGYEQYF	TGTGCCAGCAGCCAACTCCATACACAGGGCTACGAGCAGTACTTC
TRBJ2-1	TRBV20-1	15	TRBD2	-	CSARRPGGRDNEQFF	TGCAGTGCTAGACGCCCGGGCGGGAGGGACAATGAGCAGTTCTTC
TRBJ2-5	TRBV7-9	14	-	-	CASSSPDSWETQYF	TGTGCCAGCAGCAGCCCGGACAGCTGGGAGACCCAGTACTTC
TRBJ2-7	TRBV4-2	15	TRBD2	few	CASSQELLAGDEQYF	TGTGCCAGCAGCCAAGAATTACTAGCGGGGGACGAGCAGTACTTC
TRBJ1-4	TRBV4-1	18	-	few	CASSQGAMRRGNNEKLFF	TGCGCCAGCAGCCAGGGGGCTATGAGGCGCGGGAATAATGAAAAACTGTTTTTT
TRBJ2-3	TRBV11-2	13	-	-	CASSLDGGDTQYF	TGTGCCAGCAGCTTAGATGGGGGGGATACGCAGTATTTT
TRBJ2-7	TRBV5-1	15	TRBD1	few	CASSKEGDSEYEQYF	TGCGCCAGCAGTAAAGAAGGGGACAGCGAGTACGAGCAGTACTTC
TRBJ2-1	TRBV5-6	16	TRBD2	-	CASSWGTSGAGNEQFF	TGTGCCAGCAGCTGGGGGACTAGCGGAGCTGGGAATGAGCAGTTCTTC
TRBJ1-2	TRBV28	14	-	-	CASSLYAGVAGYTF	TGTGCCAGCAGTTTATACGCAGGGGTTGCTGGCTACACCTTC
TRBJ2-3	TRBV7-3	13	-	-	CASSPGQTDTQYF	TGTGCCAGCAGCCCTGGACAGACAGATACGCAGTATTTT
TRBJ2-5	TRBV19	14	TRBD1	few	CASRGTGSGETQYF	TGTGCCAGTAGGGGGACAGGGAGTGGAGAGACCCAGTACTTC
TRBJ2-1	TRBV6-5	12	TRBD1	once	CASSHTGGEQFF	TGTGCCAGCAGCCACACAGGGGGTGAGCAGTTCTTC
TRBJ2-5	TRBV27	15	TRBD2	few	CASSIGGGWIETQYF	TGTGCCAGCAGCATCGGCGGGGGGTGGATTGAGACCCAGTACTTC
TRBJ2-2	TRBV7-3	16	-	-	CASSLNSGGNTGELFF	TGTGCCAGCAGCCTTAATTCAGGCGGGAACACCGGGGAGCTGTTTTTT
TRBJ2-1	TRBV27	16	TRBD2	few	CASRRLAYSSYNEQFF	TGTGCCAGCAGACGACTAGCCTATAGCTCCTACAATGAGCAGTTCTTC
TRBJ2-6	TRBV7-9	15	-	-	CASSFRAAGANVLTF	TGTGCCAGCAGCTTCCGGGCCGCTGGGGCCAACGTCCTGACTTTC
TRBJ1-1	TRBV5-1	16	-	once	CASSLGRYRANTEAFF	TGCGCCAGCAGCTTGGGGCGGTACAGGGCGAACACTGAAGCTTTCTTT
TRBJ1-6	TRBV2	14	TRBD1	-	CASVGGRGNSPLHF	TGTGCCAGCGTGGGGGGCAGGGGGAATTCACCCCTCCACTTT
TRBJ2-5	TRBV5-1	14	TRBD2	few	CVSSSTSAQETQYF	TGCGTCAGCAGCTCGACTAGCGCCCAAGAGACCCAGTACTTC
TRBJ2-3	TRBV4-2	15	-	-	CASSQGSLITDTQYF	TGTGCCAGCAGCCAAGGATCACTGATCACAGATACGCAGTATTTT
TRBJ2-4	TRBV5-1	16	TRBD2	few	CASSLSASGSINIQYF	TGCGCCAGCAGCTTGTCCGCTAGCGGGAGTATAAACATCCAGTACTTC
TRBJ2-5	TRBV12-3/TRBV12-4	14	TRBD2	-	CASSLQIGGETQYF	TGTGCCAGCAGTTTGCAGATCGGGGGGGAGACCCAGTACTTC
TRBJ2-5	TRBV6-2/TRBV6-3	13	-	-	CASSGRPQETQYF	TGTGCCAGCAGTGGACGGCCCCAAGAGACCCAGTACTTC
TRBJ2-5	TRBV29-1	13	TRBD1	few	CSVVTGGQETQYF	TGCAGCGTTGTTACAGGGGGCCAGGAGACCCAGTACTTC
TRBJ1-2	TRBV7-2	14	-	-	CASSLVGSGFGYTF	TGTGCCAGCAGCTTAGTCGGTTCCGGGTTCGGCTACACCTTC
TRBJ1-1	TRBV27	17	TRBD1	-	CASSLVRTGIWDTEAFF	TGTGCCAGCAGTTTAGTTCGGACAGGGATTTGGGACACTGAAGCTTTCTTT